This TCR beta chain appears in the sequencing data of a study of PD-L1 blockade in urothelial cancer. At the level of the study: At 6 weeks and at 3 weeks (second dose) after treatment start, blood was analyzed.

The patients' disease, urothelial carcinoma, was locally advanced or metastatic. TCRdb keeps only in-frame clones here, not all; method: immunoSEQ multiplex PCR. Of about 74,000 clones listed, 84% were seen once; the top ten hold 4.7%. This sample comprised PBMCs, obtained around atezolizumab (anti-PD-L1) treatment. The TCR comes from a man between 65 and 85 years old with urothelial cancer.

CDR3 loop: CASSESRGNEKLFF. The CDR3 nucleotides are TGCGCCAGCAGTGAGTCGCGGGGTAATGAAAAACTGTTTTTT. The rearrangement links TRBV10-1 to TRBJ1-4; no reliable D call. The V gene lost 0 bases and the J gene lost 4 bases, with 6 bases spanning the gap. Looked up from germline, CDR1 is WNHNN and CDR2 is SYGVQD (reference sequence). The CDR3 contains 14 residues.